There are many counts of the clone carrying this TCR beta chain. The antigen remains unidentified. The PBMCs studied were ones that came from approximately 9.9 ml fresh peripheral blood. There are 19 residues in the CDR3. Germline CDR1 reads SGDLS; CDR2 reads YYNGEE. The V segment lost 7 bases and the J segment 3 bases; nucleotides outside the gene matches: 16. This sample was taken from a study of T cells in Graves' hyperthyroidism and ophthalmopathy. Template material for amplifying TCR beta CDR3 regions consisted of RNA transcripts. The HTBI primer set served for first-round RT-PCR of the TCR CDR3. TCRdb processed the multiplex PCR reads anew with MiXCR; each CDR3 protein has one entry. The sample contains roughly 700,000 distinct CDR3 sequences, 15% to 20% of which appear only once. Overall study findings and caveats: Ophthalmopathy was predicted by the model a median of about 6.5 months ahead of onset.

The sequencing input was blood. The chain recombines TRBV9 with TRBJ2-3; 14 bases line up with TRBD2. The TCR was taken from a man aged 50 to 60 with Graves' hyperthyroidism. The CDR3 DNA reads TGTGCCAGCTCCCCTAAACCGGGACTAGCGGGAGATTCTACAGATACGCAGTATTTT. As protein: CASSPKPGLAGDSTDTQYF.